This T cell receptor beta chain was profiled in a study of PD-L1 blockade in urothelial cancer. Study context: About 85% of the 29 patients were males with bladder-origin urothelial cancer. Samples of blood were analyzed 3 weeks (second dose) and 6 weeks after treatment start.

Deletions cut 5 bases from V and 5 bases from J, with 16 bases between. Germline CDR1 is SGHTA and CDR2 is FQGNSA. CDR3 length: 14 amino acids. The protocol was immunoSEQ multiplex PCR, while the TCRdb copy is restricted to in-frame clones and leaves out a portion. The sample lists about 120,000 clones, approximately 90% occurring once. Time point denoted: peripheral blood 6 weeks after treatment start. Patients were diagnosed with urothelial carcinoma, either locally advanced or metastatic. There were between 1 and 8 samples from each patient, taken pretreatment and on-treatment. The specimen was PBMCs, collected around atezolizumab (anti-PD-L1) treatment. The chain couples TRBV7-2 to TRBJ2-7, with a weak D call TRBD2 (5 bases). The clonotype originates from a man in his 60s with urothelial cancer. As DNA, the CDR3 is TGTGCCAGCAGCCCCAGAGGACTGAGGAACGAGCAGTACTTC. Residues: CASSPRGLRNEQYF.